The rows below give T cell receptor beta chains drawn from one sample of a study of shared clonotypes between healthy human individuals. The method was immunoSEQ multiplex PCR; TCRdb's version includes in-frame clones alone and lacks a portion of them. The repertoire consists of roughly 1.5 million clones, with 95% to 99% occurring once and the leading ten covering roughly 0.45%. The sequenced sample consisted of naive CD4+ T cells sorted from blood. Every receptor here comes from a man aged 30 to 45 in good health. The CDR3 runs from the conserved cysteine through the conserved F or W.

TRBV29-1,TRBJ2-1,CSADRPLSSYNEQFF
TRBV7-9,TRBJ2-7,CASSRDRAYEQYF
TRBV7-9,TRBJ2-1,CASSLASGRPVQFF
TRBV4-1,TRBJ1-2,CASSPRGGIAPYGYTF
TRBV18,TRBJ2-7,CASSPEDRGFGYEQYF
TRBV14,TRBJ2-5,CASSQERARRVTNQETQYF
TRBV19,TRBJ2-2,CASAGSTGELFF
TRBV5-1,TRBJ2-7,CASSLGGTATYEQYF
TRBV30,TRBJ1-2,CAWSRGTANYGYTF
TRBV5-1,TRBJ2-1,CASSILGTSSSYNEQFF
TRBV20-1,TRBJ1-2,CSASLNYGYTF
TRBV27,TRBJ2-7,CASSPRLGYEQYF
TRBV7-3,TRBJ1-3,CASSLKAGNTIYF
TRBV19,TRBJ1-2,CASNQGTGEGYTF
TRBV5-5,TRBJ2-7,CASSLDSFIAYEQYF
TRBV28,TRBJ1-3,CASSFRQGGNTIYF
TRBV19,TRBJ1-1,CASSIGTGTGEAFF
TRBV7-6,TRBJ2-2,CASSSLPLGGNTGELFF
TRBV27,TRBJ2-6,CASSTRSGANVLTF
TRBV28,TRBJ2-7,CASTWGDRAYEQYF
TRBV14,TRBJ2-1,CASSPRGRGLYNEQFF
TRBV6-1,TRBJ1-5,CASSNRDGGNQPQHF
TRBV18,TRBJ1-4,CASSEEGREKLFF
TRBV2,TRBJ2-7,CASSDQGLAYEQYF
TRBV6-6,TRBJ2-7,CASSPDRETYEQYF
TRBV2,TRBJ2-3,CASKGQGALRRGTQYF
TRBV28,TRBJ2-3,CASSSRTGADTQYF
TRBV29-1,TRBJ2-1,CSVRIQVNEQFF
TRBV11-2,TRBJ2-2,CASSLVGGTGELFF
TRBV6-6,TRBJ2-2,CASSLGQGHGELFF
TRBV28,TRBJ2-7,CASSLGKTGRPYEQYF
TRBV7-2,TRBJ2-7,CASSLGPTNYEQYF
TRBV2,TRBJ2-7,CASTGSWGRYEQYF
TRBV6-5,TRBJ1-2,CASKVTGSDGYTF
TRBV4-1,TRBJ2-7,CASSRIQRAGEQYF
TRBV29-1,TRBJ2-1,CSVGGQTNEQFF
TRBV10-3,TRBJ2-7,CAISESFARSYEQYF
TRBV19,TRBJ1-5,CASSILDRGLIGQPQHF